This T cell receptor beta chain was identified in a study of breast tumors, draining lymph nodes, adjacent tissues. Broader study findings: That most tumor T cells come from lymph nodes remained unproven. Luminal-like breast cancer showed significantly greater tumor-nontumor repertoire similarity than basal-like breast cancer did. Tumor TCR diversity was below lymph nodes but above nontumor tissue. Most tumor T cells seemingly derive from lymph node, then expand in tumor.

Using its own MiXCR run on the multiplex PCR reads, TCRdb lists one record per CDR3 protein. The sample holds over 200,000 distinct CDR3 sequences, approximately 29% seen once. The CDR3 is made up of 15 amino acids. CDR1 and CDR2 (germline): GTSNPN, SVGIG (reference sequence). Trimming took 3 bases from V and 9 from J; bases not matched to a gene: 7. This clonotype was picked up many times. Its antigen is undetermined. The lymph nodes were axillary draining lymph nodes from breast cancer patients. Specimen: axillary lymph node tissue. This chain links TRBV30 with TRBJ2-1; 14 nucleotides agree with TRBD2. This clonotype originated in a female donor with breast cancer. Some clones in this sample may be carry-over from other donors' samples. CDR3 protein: CAWSPGLAGVGEQFF. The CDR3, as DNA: TGTGCCTGGAGCCCGGGACTAGCGGGAGTCGGTGAGCAGTTCTTC.